This TCR beta chain was found in a study of blood T cell repertoires in COVID-19. About the research overall: The analysed material was cDNA or gDNA that came from T cells, B-cell-depleted T cells, or PBMCs.

As handled by the study authors: Amplification with reference gene primers provided the estimates of nucleated cell counts. Assay used: immunoSEQ multiplex PCR; TCRdb lists only in-frame clones, some missing. V and J calls and clone size come straight from that table; D and trimming were deduced from the DNA. The sample holds 250,000 to 350,000 clones, approximately 84% seen once. Either two negative PCRs, clearance, or symptom resolution qualified Cohort 3 donors as recovered. Specimen: PBMCs or T cells enriched from blood (not recorded which). This clonotype originated in a young woman who had recovered from COVID-19.

For the CDR3, the DNA is TGTGCCAGTAGTATAAGTCCGGGAGTCTCTACGCAGTATTTT. It encodes CASSISPGVSTQYF. The V gene is TRBV19, the J gene TRBJ2-3; D may be TRBD2 (6 bases). The germline V gene encodes CDR1 LNHDA and CDR2 SQIVND (reference sequence). This CDR3 is built from 14 residues. V was cut by 2 bases and J by 8 bases, with 14 bases left in between. The full variable domain, in which reference TRBV19 and TRBJ2-3 provide the parts outside the CDR3, is DGGITQSPKYLFRKEGQNVTLSCEQNLNHDAMYWYRQDPGQGLRLIYYSQIVNDFQKGDIAEGYSVSREKKESFPLTVTSAQKNPTAFYLCASSISPGVSTQYFGPGTRLTVL.